A single sample is the source of the 24 T cell receptor beta chains below, sequenced in a study of cytotoxic CD8 clonotypes in ibrutinib-treated CLL. Clones were read by immunoSEQ multiplex PCR, and TCRdb kept only the in-frame ones, dropping some. The table shows about 200,000 clones, with roughly 79% occurring only once. Sequences were derived from PBMCs, sampled after 12 months of ibrutinib treatment. All receptors derive from a human donor with chronic lymphocytic leukemia.

V and J are TRBV10-3 and TRBJ1-2; 9 positions match TRBD1. With V trimmed by 6 bases and J by 3 bases, 5 bases remained unmatched. The CDR3 totals 14 residues. CDR1 and CDR2 from the germline V gene are ENHRY and SYGVKD. The CDR3 DNA is TGTGCCATCAGGGGACAGGGTTCGGACTATGGCTACACCTTC. This gives the protein CAIRGQGSDYGYTF.

The chain has TRBV10-3 and TRBJ2-3, with 10 bases aligning to TRBD2. V shed 3 bases, J shed 5 bases, and the junction held 5 bases outside the gene matches. Per the germline V gene, CDR1 is ENHRY and CDR2 is SYGVKD. The CDR3 is made up of 15 amino acids. The CDR3 loop reads CAISDGTSVVDTQYF. The CDR3 DNA follows: TGTGCCATCAGTGACGGGACTAGCGTGGTAGATACGCAGTATTTT.

The CDR3 bases are TGTGCCAGCAGCTTTGGCCAGGGGGATTTCGCCTACGAGCAGTACTTC. Encoded protein: CASSFGQGDFAYEQYF. V and J are TRBV13 and TRBJ2-7; 7 bases map to TRBD1. The V segment lost 3 bases and the J segment 2 bases; nucleotides outside the gene matches: 10. Germline V gene data show CDR1 as PRHDT and CDR2 as FYEKMQ (reference sequence). The CDR3 is made up of 16 amino acids.

This sequence joins TRBV2 and TRBJ2-1, with 13 bases identical to TRBD2. The CDR3 runs 14 residues. Trimming took 4 bases from V and 12 from J; bases not matched to a gene: 6. CDR1 is SNHLY and CDR2 is FYNNEI in the germline V gene. This CDR3 is CASSGGLAGFRQFF. CDR3 DNA: TGTGCCAGCAGTGGGGGACTAGCGGGGTTTCGGCAGTTCTTC.

The V gene is TRBV4-1, the J gene TRBJ2-2, with D hard to call. This CDR3 contains 16 residues. V lost 2 bases to trimming and J lost 5 bases, with 15 bases between them. Germline lookup yields CDR1 MGHRA and CDR2 YSYEKL. As DNA, the CDR3 is TGCGCCAGCAGCCAACACAACGGGCTTAGGACCGGGGAGCTGTTTTTT. It specifies CASSQHNGLRTGELFF.

The chain links TRBV6-5 to TRBJ1-5; D is unresolved. The CDR3 extends over 12 amino acids. CDR1 is MNHEY and CDR2 is SVGAGI in the germline V gene. CDR3: CASGQQDQPQHF. Written as DNA, the CDR3 is TGTGCTTCCGGCCAGCAGGATCAGCCCCAGCATTTT.

This chain connects TRBV6-4 to TRBJ2-3; D tentatively reads TRBD1 or TRBD2 (5 bases each). The CDR3 covers 14 residues. The V end lost 5 bases, the J end lost 5 bases, and 14 bases lay between the germline ends. Germline loops: CDR1 MRHNA, CDR2 SNTAGT. CDR3 sequence (DNA): TGTGCCAGCAGTCTGTCGGGGCGTCGAGATACGCAGTATTTT. Encoded protein: CASSLSGRRDTQYF.

The chain carries TRBV7-6 and TRBJ1-3; D may be TRBD1 (5 bases). The germline gives CDR1 SGHVS, CDR2 FNYEAQ. V was trimmed by 2 bases and J by 0 bases, leaving 11 bases between them. The CDR3 is 16 amino acids. DNA of the CDR3: TGTGCCAGCAGCTTACTAGGGGAGAGCTCTGGAAACACCATATATTTT. It encodes CASSLLGESSGNTIYF. The full variable domain, in which reference TRBV7-6 and TRBJ1-3 provide the parts outside the CDR3, is GAGVSQSPRYKVTKRGQDVALRCDPISGHVSLYWYRQALGQGPEFLTYFNYEAQQDKSGLPNDRFSAERPEGSISTLTIQRTEQRDSAMYRCASSLLGESSGNTIYFGEGSWLTVV.

In DNA, the CDR3 is TGTGCCAGCAGCTCGGACAGGGGGACGTATGGCTACACCTTC. This encodes CASSSDRGTYGYTF. V gene TRBV7-2 combines with J gene TRBJ1-2; TRBD1 aligns across 10 bases. The ends lost 4 bases at V and 5 bases at J; junction bases unmatched: 4. This CDR3 has 14 residues. Germline assignment: CDR1 SGHTA and CDR2 FQGNSA. Using reference TRBV7-2 and TRBJ1-2 for the parts outside the CDR3, the full variable domain is GAGVSQSPSNKVTEKGKDVELRCDPISGHTALYWYRQSLGQGLEFLIYFQGNSAPDKSGLPSDRFSAERTGGSVSTLTIQRTQQEDSAVYLCASSSDRGTYGYTFGSGTRLTVV.

The rearrangement joins TRBV4-1 to TRBJ1-4; D not resolved. Trimming removed 3 bases at V and 13 bases at J, with 12 bases between. From germline, CDR1 is MGHRA and CDR2 YSYEKL. The CDR3 has 12 amino acids. Here the CDR3 DNA reads TGCGCCAGCAGCCAGATAATGGATTTACTGTTTTTT. It yields the protein CASSQIMDLLFF.

This sequence joins TRBV2 and TRBJ1-4; D may be TRBD1 (5 bases). The germline CDR1 and CDR2 sequences are SNHLY and FYNNEI. The CDR3 is made up of 16 amino acids. V lost 10 bases, J lost 6 bases, and 24 bases lay in between. This chain's CDR3 is CATSLLRTLGDEKLFF. CDR3 bases: TGTGCCACCTCTCTACTTCGGACACTTGGGGATGAAAAACTGTTTTTT.

This chain's CDR3 is CASSFLDIPKGGYTF. The CDR3 DNA is TGTGCCAGCAGTTTCTTGGACATCCCCAAAGGAGGCTACACCTTC. The rearrangement links TRBV28 to TRBJ1-2; D might be TRBD1 (5 bases). CDR3 length equals 15 residues. Germline values: CDR1 MDHEN, CDR2 SYDVKM. The V gene lost 3 bases and the J gene lost 8 bases, with 19 bases spanning the gap.

This clone came up once. The V gene is TRBV12-5, the J gene TRBJ2-6; D is undetermined. CDR1 is LGHNT and CDR2 is FRNRAP in the germline V gene. The CDR3 is 16 residues long. V lost 5 bases to trimming and J lost 4 bases, with 15 bases between them. This CDR3 is CASGREETSGANVLTF. CDR3 DNA: TGTGCTAGTGGTCGAGAAGAGACCTCCGGGGCCAACGTCCTGACTTTC.

This chain joins TRBV27 and TRBJ1-1, with D possibly matching TRBD1 (5 bases). Germline V gene data show CDR1 as MNHEY and CDR2 as SMNVEV (reference sequence). V was clipped by 4 bases and J by 0 bases, with 12 bases between them. The length of the CDR3 is 15 residues. CDR3 sequence: CASSSGEGMNTEAFF. DNA for the CDR3: TGTGCCAGCAGTTCGGGTGAGGGGATGAACACTGAAGCTTTCTTT.

This chain connects TRBV2 to TRBJ2-5; unclear D gene. The CDR3 has 11 residues. Germline V CDR1 and CDR2: SNHLY, FYNNEI. Trimming cost V 8 bases and J 6 bases, with 10 bases left between them. The CDR3 bases are TGTGCCAGCGTTCAAGTTAAGACCCAGTACTTC. Translated, it gives CASVQVKTQYF.

The chain recombines TRBV6-1 with TRBJ1-5, with TRBD1 identical over 9 bases. CDR3 size: 15 residues. In germline, CDR1 is MNHNS, CDR2 SASEGT. V lost 5 bases and J lost 2; bases outside the gene matches: 4. The CDR3 reads CASSSDRGGNQPQHF. The CDR3 bases are TGTGCCAGCAGTTCGGACAGGGGAGGCAATCAGCCCCAGCATTTT.

In its sample, this clone was seen once. J is TRBJ2-1 and V is TRBV27, with D possibly matching TRBD2 (6 bases). The CDR3 has 19 residues. The V end was cut by 5 bases, the J end by 3 bases, with 26 bases between. The germline CDR1 and CDR2 sequences are MNHEY and SMNVEV (reference sequence). CDR3 in DNA: TGTGCCAGCAGTCCACCTACCTCTAGGCGCCGGGGGATCTACAATGAGCAGTTCTTC. Residues: CASSPPTSRRRGIYNEQFF.

The chain joins TRBV5-1 to TRBJ2-3; 8 nucleotides agree with TRBD2. Germline CDR1 reads SGHRS; CDR2 reads YFSETQ. The CDR3 covers 16 residues. The ends lost 3 bases at V and 4 bases at J; junction bases unmatched: 10. This CDR3 reads CASSSGLAQLSDTQYF. In DNA, the CDR3 is TGCGCCAGCAGCTCCGGACTAGCTCAACTGTCAGATACGCAGTATTTT.

V is TRBV2 and J is TRBJ2-1; D could derive from TRBD1 or TRBD2 (6 bases each). Trimming took off 10 bases at V and 6 bases at J, with 19 bases between the two ends. CDR1 is SNHLY and CDR2 is FYNNEI in the germline V gene. CDR3 length: 14 residues. The chain's CDR3 is CATATGSGVNEQFF. The CDR3, as DNA: TGTGCCACCGCCACAGGGTCGGGAGTCAATGAGCAGTTCTTC. The variable domain in full, completed from reference TRBV2 and TRBJ2-1, reads EPEVTQTPSHQVTQMGQEVILRCVPISNHLYFYWYRQILGQKVEFLVSFYNNEISEKSEIFDDQFSVERPDGSNFTLKIRSTKLEDSAMYFCATATGSGVNEQFFGPGTRLTVL.

This chain uses TRBV28 with TRBJ2-7; tentatively, D is TRBD1 (6 bases). V gave up 8 bases and J gave up 0 bases, with 8 bases separating them. The CDR3 spans 12 residues. CDR1 is MDHEN, CDR2 SYDVKM, per germline. The DNA of the CDR3 is TGTGCCAGCCGCAGGGGCTCCTACGAGCAGTACTTC. Its protein product is CASRRGSYEQYF.

The chain is built from TRBV28 and TRBJ2-5; D may be TRBD1 (5 bases). CDR3 length: 17 amino acids. Germline CDR1 reads MDHEN; CDR2 reads SYDVKM. Deletions cut 6 bases from V and 2 bases from J, with 22 bases between. The CDR3 nucleotides read TGTGCCAGCAGACGATTAAGACAGCGAAAGAATCAAGAGACCCAGTACTTC. Its protein product is CASRRLRQRKNQETQYF.

The rearrangement uses TRBV5-7 and TRBJ2-7; 7 bases align to TRBD1. TRBV5-7 is classed as an ORF, of uncertain function. J was trimmed by 5 bases and V by 1 base; bases with no gene match: 12. The CDR3 runs to 16 residues. The CDR3 DNA sequence: TGTGCCAGCAGCTTGCGTTTCACAGGGGTTGTACACGAGCAGTACTTC. This encodes CASSLRFTGVVHEQYF.

This chain uses TRBV19 with TRBJ2-2; a weak D match, TRBD1 (6 bases). Germline V lookup: CDR1 LNHDA, CDR2 SQIVND (reference sequence). The CDR3 contains 14 residues. Trimming shortened V by 8 bases and J by 3 bases, and 13 bases separated the two germline ends. The chain's CDR3 is CASYQWGHTGELFF. The CDR3 DNA reads TGTGCCAGTTACCAGTGGGGGCACACCGGGGAGCTGTTTTTT. The whole variable domain, remainder taken from reference TRBV19 and TRBJ2-2, is DGGITQSPKYLFRKEGQNVTLSCEQNLNHDAMYWYRQDPGQGLRLIYYSQIVNDFQKGDIAEGYSVSREKKESFPLTVTSAQKNPTAFYLCASYQWGHTGELFFGEGSRLTVL.

The chain uses TRBV18 and TRBJ2-7, with 7 bases lining up with TRBD1. V trimming: 5 bases; J trimming: 3 bases; junction bases outside the gene matches: 4. This CDR3 spans 13 amino acids. Germline values: CDR1 KGHSH, CDR2 LQKENI. The CDR3 DNA follows: TGTGCCAGCTCAGAAGCAGGGGGCTACGAGCAGTACTTC. Translating gives CASSEAGGYEQYF.